This section outlines one T cell receptor beta chain sequence together with its context. Its specificity is not known. Per the germline V gene, CDR1 is SQVTM and CDR2 is ANQGSEA. This CDR3 spans 13 amino acids. J was trimmed by 4 bases and V by 1 base; bases with no gene match: 2. The sample comes from a study of T cell responses to AZD1222 COVID-19 vaccine. Turning to the study itself: Pooled in the analysis were second doses at about 4 or about 12 weeks. Findings and limits, study-wide: Most donors were white British and more were female, and clonal diversity was possibly underestimated.

Sequencing used immunoSEQ multiplex PCR; TCRdb keeps in-frame clones, though not all of them. The sample yields about 120,000 clones, more than 75% seen once. This sequence originates from an adult in good health. The specimen was peripheral blood, collected on day 0 of AZD1222 vaccination. This chain links TRBV29-1 with TRBJ2-7; 9 nucleotides line up with TRBD1. CDR3 sequence: CSVEGTGVYEQYF. DNA of the CDR3: TGCAGCGTTGAAGGGACAGGGGTTTACGAGCAGTACTTC.